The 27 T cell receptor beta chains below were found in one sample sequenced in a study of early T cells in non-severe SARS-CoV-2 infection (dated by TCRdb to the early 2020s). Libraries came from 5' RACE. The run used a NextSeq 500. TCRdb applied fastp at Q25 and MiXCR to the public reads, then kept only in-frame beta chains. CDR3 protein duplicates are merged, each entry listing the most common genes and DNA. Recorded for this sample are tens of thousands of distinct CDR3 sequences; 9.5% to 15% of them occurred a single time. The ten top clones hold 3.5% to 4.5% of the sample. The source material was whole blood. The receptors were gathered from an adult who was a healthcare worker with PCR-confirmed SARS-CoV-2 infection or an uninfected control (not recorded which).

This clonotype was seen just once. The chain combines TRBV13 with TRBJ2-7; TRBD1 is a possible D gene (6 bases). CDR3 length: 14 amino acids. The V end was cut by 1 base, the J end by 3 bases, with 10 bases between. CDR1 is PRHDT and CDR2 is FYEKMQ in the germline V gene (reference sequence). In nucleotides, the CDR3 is TGTGCCAGCAGCTTAGCGCAGGGGTACTACGAGCAGTACTTC. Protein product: CASSLAQGYYEQYF.

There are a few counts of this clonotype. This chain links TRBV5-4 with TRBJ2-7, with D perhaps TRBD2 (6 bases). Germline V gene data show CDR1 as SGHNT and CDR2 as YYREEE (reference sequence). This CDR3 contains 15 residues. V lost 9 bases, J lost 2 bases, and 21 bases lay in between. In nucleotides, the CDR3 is TGTGCCACCCGGGGAGGCAGCCGGCAGGCCTACGAGCAGTACTTC. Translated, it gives CATRGGSRQAYEQYF.

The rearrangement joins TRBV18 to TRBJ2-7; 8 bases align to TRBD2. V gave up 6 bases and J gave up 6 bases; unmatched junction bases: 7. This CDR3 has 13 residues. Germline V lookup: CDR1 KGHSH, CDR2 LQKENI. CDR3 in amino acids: CASSPAGGAEQYF. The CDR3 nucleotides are TGTGCCAGCTCTCCAGCCGGGGGGGCCGAGCAGTACTTC.

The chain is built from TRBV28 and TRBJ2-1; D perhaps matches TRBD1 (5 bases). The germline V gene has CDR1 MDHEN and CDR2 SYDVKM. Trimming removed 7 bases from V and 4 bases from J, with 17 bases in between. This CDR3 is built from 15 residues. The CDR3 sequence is CASMNRKDTYNEQFF. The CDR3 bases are TGTGCCAGCATGAACCGTAAGGACACATACAATGAGCAGTTCTTC.

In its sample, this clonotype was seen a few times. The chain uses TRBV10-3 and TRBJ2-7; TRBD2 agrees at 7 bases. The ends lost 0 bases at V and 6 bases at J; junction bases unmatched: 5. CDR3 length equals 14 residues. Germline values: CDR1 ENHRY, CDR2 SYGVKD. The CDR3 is CAISESSGIFEQYF. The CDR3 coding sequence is TGTGCCATCAGTGAGTCCAGCGGGATCTTCGAGCAGTACTTC.

The CDR3 region is CASSYSNENSPLHF. The CDR3, as DNA: TGTGCCAGCAGTTACTCGAACGAGAATTCACCCCTCCACTTT. The rearrangement joins TRBV6-2 or TRBV6-3 to TRBJ1-6; no clear D. Trimming removed 0 bases at V and 7 bases at J, with 7 bases between. The CDR3 runs 14 residues. Germline values: CDR1 MNHEY, CDR2 SVGEGT.

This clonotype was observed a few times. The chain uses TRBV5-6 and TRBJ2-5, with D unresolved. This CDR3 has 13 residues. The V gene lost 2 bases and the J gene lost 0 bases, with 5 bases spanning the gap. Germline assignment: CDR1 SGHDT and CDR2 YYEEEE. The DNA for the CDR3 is TGTGCCAGCAGCTTTCGGAACCAAGAGACCCAGTACTTC. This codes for CASSFRNQETQYF.

The CDR3 nucleotides are TGTGCCAGCAGTAAAGGGACTAGCGGGAGGGCCGGCTTCGATGAGCAGTTCTTC. Translating it yields CASSKGTSGRAGFDEQFF. This chain uses TRBV28 with TRBJ2-1, with 16 positions matching TRBD2. The CDR3 is 18 residues long. Per the germline V gene, CDR1 is MDHEN and CDR2 is SYDVKM. J gave up 8 bases and V 5 bases, and 12 bases lay outside the gene matches. The full variable domain, rest sourced from reference TRBV28 and TRBJ2-1, is DVKVTQSSRYLVKRTGEKVFLECVQDMDHENMFWYRQDPGLGLRLIYFSYDVKMKEKGDIPEGYSVSREKKERFSLILESASTNQTSMYLCASSKGTSGRAGFDEQFFGPGTRLTVL.

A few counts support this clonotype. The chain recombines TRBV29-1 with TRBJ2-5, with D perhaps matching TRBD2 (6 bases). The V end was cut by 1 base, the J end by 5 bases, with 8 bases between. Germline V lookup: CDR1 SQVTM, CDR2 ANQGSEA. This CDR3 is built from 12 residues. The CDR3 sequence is CSVEGLGETQYF. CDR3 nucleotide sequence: TGCAGCGTTGAAGGACTAGGGGAGACCCAGTACTTC.

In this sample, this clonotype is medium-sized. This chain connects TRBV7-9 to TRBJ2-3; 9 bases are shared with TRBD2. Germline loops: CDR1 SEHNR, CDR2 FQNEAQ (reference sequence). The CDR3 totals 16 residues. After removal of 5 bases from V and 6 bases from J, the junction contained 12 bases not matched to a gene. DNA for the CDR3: TGTGCCAGCAGCCCCCCGGGCGGGAGGGCCGTGGATACGCAGTATTTT. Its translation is CASSPPGGRAVDTQYF.

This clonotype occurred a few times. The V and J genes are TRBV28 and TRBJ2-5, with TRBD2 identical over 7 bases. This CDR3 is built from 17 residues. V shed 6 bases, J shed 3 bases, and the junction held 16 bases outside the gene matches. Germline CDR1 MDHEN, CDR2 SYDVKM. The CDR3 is CASSPPSESGVKETQYF. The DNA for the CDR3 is TGTGCCAGCAGCCCTCCCAGCGAGAGCGGGGTTAAAGAGACCCAGTACTTC. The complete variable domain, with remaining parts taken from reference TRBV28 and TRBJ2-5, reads DVKVTQSSRYLVKRTGEKVFLECVQDMDHENMFWYRQDPGLGLRLIYFSYDVKMKEKGDIPEGYSVSREKKERFSLILESASTNQTSMYLCASSPPSESGVKETQYFGPGTRLLVL.

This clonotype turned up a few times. The CDR3 nucleotides are TGTGCCAGCAGCCTACCCCGGGGAGGAGGGCAGTACTTC. This sequence encodes CASSLPRGGGQYF. V is TRBV28 and J is TRBJ2-7, with D possibly matching TRBD2 (6 bases). Deletions cut 6 bases from V and 9 bases from J, with 18 bases between. CDR3 length: 13 amino acids. In germline, CDR1 is MDHEN, CDR2 SYDVKM.

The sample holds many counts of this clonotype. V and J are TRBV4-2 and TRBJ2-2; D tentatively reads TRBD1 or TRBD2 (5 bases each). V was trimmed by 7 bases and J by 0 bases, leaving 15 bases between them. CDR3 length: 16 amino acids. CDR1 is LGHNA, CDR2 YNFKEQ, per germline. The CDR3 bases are TGTGCCAGCACCTTGTCCGGGACGGCGAACACCGGGGAGCTGTTTTTT. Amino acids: CASTLSGTANTGELFF.

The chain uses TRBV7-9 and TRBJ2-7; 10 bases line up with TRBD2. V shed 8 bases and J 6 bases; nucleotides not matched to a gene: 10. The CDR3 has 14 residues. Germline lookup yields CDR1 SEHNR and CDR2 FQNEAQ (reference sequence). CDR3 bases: TGTGCCAGCCGGACCTGGACTAGCGGATTCGAGCAGTACTTC. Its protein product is CASRTWTSGFEQYF.

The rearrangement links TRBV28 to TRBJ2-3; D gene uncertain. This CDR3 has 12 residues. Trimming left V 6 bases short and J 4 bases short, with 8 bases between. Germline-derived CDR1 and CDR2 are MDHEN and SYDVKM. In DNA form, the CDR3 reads TGTGCCAGCAGCGCAGGCCCAGATACGCAGTATTTT. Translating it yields CASSAGPDTQYF. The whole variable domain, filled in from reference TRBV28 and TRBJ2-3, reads DVKVTQSSRYLVKRTGEKVFLECVQDMDHENMFWYRQDPGLGLRLIYFSYDVKMKEKGDIPEGYSVSREKKERFSLILESASTNQTSMYLCASSAGPDTQYFGPGTRLTVL.

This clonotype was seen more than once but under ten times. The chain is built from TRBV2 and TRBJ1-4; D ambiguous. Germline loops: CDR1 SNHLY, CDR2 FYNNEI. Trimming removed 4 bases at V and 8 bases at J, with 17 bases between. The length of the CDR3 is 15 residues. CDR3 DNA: TGTGCCAGCAGTGGAGGGTTCCCGTCGAGGGAAAAACTGTTTTTT. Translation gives CASSGGFPSREKLFF. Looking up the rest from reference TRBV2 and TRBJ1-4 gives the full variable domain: EPEVTQTPSHQVTQMGQEVILRCVPISNHLYFYWYRQILGQKVEFLVSFYNNEISEKSEIFDDQFSVERPDGSNFTLKIRSTKLEDSAMYFCASSGGFPSREKLFFGSGTQLSVL.

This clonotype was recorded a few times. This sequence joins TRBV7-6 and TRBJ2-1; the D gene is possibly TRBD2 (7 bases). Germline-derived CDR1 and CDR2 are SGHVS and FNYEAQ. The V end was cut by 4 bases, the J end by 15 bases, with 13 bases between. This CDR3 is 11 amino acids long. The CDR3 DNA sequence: TGTGCCAGCAGCTGGGGGGGGCGGACGTTCTTC. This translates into CASSWGGRTFF.

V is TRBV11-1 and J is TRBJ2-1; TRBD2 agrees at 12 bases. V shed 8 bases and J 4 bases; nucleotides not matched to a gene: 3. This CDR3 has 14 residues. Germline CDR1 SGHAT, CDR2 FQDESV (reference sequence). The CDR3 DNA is TGTGCCAGCGCGGGACTAGCGGGTTACAATGAGCAGTTCTTC. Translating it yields CASAGLAGYNEQFF. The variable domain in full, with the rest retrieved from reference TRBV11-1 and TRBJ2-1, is EAEVAQSPRYKITEKSQAVAFWCDPISGHATLYWYRQILGQGPELLVQFQDESVVDDSQLPKDRFSAERLKGVDSTLKIQPAELGDSAMYLCASAGLAGYNEQFFGPGTRLTVL.

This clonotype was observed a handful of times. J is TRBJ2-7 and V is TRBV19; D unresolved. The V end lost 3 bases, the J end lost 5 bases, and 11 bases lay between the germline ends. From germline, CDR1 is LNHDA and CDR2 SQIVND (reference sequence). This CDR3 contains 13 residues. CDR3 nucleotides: TGTGCCAGTAGTATTGGGGTCCGGGACGAGCAGTACTTC. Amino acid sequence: CASSIGVRDEQYF.

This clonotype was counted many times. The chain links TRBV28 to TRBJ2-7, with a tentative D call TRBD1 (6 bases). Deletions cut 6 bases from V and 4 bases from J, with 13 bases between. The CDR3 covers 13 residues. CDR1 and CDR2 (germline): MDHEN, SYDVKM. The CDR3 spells CASRTSGTYEQYF. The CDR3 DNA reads TGTGCCAGCAGGACCTCCGGGACATACGAGCAGTACTTC.

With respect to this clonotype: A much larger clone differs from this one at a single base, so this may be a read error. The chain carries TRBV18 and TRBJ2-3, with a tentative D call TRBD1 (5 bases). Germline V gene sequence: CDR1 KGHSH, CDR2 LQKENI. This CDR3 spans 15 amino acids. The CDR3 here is CSSSPPIKGSDTQYF. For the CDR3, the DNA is TGTTCCAGCTCACCACCAATTAAGGGGTCAGATACGCAGTATTTT.

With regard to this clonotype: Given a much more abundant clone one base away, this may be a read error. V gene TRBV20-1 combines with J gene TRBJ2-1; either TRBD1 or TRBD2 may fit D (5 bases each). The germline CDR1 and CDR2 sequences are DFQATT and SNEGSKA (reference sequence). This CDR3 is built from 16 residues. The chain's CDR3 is CGARAIQGRGYNEQFF. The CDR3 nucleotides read TGCGGTGCTAGAGCTATCCAGGGACGAGGGTACAATGAGCAGTTCTTC.

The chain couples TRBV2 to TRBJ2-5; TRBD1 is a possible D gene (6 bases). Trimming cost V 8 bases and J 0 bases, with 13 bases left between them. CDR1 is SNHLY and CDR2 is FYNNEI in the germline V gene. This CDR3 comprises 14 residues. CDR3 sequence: CASSSGTNQETQYF. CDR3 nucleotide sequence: TGTGCCAGCTCGTCCGGGACAAACCAAGAGACCCAGTACTTC.

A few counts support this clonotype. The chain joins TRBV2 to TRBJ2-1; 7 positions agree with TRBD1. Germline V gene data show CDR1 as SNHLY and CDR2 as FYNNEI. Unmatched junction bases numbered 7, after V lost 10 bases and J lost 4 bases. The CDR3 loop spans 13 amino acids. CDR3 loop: CANTGQQYNEQFF. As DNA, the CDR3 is TGTGCCAACACGGGACAGCAGTACAATGAGCAGTTCTTC.

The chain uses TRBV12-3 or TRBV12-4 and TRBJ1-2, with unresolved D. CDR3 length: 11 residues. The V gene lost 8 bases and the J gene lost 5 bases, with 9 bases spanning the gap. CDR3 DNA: TGTGCCAGCCTGGCTTTTTATGGCTACACCTTC. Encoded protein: CASLAFYGYTF.

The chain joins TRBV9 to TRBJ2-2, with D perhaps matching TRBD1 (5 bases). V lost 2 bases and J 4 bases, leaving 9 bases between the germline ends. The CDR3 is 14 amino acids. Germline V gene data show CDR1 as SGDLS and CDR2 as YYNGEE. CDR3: CASSVDSRTGELFF. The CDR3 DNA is TGTGCCAGCAGCGTCGACAGCCGCACCGGGGAGCTGTTTTTT.

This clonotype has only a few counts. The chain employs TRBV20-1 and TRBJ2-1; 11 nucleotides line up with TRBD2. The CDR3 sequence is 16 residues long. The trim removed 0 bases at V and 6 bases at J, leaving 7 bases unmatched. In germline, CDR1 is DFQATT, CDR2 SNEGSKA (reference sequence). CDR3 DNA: TGCAGTGCTAGAGAGTTCGCTAGCGGGAGGTCCAATGAGCAGTTCTTC. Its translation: CSAREFASGRSNEQFF.